This is a list of T cell receptor beta chains from one sample in a study of monozygotic twins with inflammatory bowel disease. Using the 5' RACE reads, TCRdb records one entry per CDR3 protein without DNA. In total, the table holds about 440,000 distinct CDR3 sequences. The sample taken for sequencing was blood. The receptors were sampled from a human donor with ulcerative colitis or Crohn's disease, or a healthy co-twin of an affected twin (not recorded which). CDR3s include the opening cysteine and the closing phenylalanine or tryptophan.

j_gene: TRBJ2-1
v_gene: TRBV7-6
CDR3aa: CATGTPTNRLTNEQFF

j_gene: TRBJ2-2
v_gene: TRBV5-1
CDR3aa: CASSTSPGTSPGELFF

j_gene: TRBJ1-2
v_gene: TRBV20-1
CDR3aa: CSARAGARGYTF

j_gene: TRBJ2-1
v_gene: TRBV24-1
CDR3aa: CATSEPGYNEQFF

j_gene: TRBJ1-2
v_gene: TRBV7-8
CDR3aa: CASSPQVLVLGYTF

j_gene: TRBJ2-3
v_gene: TRBV4-1
CDR3aa: CASSQAAGITDTQYF

j_gene: TRBJ2-5
v_gene: TRBV6-5
CDR3aa: CASSPAGLKTQYF

j_gene: TRBJ1-5
v_gene: TRBV7-2
CDR3aa: CASSLRSQPQHF

j_gene: TRBJ2-3
v_gene: TRBV12-3/TRBV12-4
CDR3aa: CASSHNLKDTQYF

j_gene: TRBJ2-7
v_gene: TRBV20-1
CDR3aa: CSAEGRKLPLEQYF

j_gene: TRBJ2-3
v_gene: TRBV9
CDR3aa: CASSVGQVLSTDTQYF

j_gene: TRBJ1-5
v_gene: TRBV27
CDR3aa: CASSLNGGPQHF

j_gene: TRBJ2-5
v_gene: TRBV4-3
CDR3aa: CASSQVVFKETQYF

j_gene: TRBJ2-3
v_gene: TRBV6-5
CDR3aa: CASLNVYQDTQYF

j_gene: TRBJ1-2
v_gene: TRBV20-1
CDR3aa: CSARGLDGYTF

j_gene: TRBJ1-4
v_gene: TRBV10-3
CDR3aa: CAISESRARGLEKLFF

j_gene: TRBJ1-1
v_gene: TRBV10-3
CDR3aa: CAIGTGMGNTEAFF

j_gene: TRBJ2-1
v_gene: TRBV7-3
CDR3aa: CASSLTGQGASIYNEQFF

j_gene: TRBJ2-1
v_gene: TRBV28
CDR3aa: CASRARPGQVYNEQFF

j_gene: TRBJ1-3
v_gene: TRBV14
CDR3aa: CASSHRTGPTYSGNTIYF

j_gene: TRBJ1-1
v_gene: TRBV15
CDR3aa: CATSGTWAPEGTEAFF

j_gene: TRBJ2-2
v_gene: TRBV29-1
CDR3aa: CSVAGALNTGELFF

j_gene: TRBJ2-1
v_gene: TRBV10-3
CDR3aa: CAISESRGSQQFF

j_gene: TRBJ2-1
v_gene: TRBV5-6
CDR3aa: CASSFSGGEAYNEQFF

j_gene: TRBJ1-5
v_gene: TRBV6-1
CDR3aa: CAVIWGDSNQPQHF

j_gene: TRBJ2-1
v_gene: TRBV27
CDR3aa: CASSKYNEQFF

j_gene: TRBJ1-1
v_gene: TRBV7-9
CDR3aa: CASSLAGAQGAFF

j_gene: TRBJ2-5
v_gene: TRBV12-3/TRBV12-4
CDR3aa: CASSLSRGGETQYF

j_gene: TRBJ1-1
v_gene: TRBV5-1
CDR3aa: CASSYSGEKEAFF

j_gene: TRBJ1-1
v_gene: TRBV5-4
CDR3aa: CASSLVLGARRTEAFF

j_gene: TRBJ2-5
v_gene: TRBV11-2
CDR3aa: CASSLVPTSGRKGETQYF

j_gene: TRBJ2-1
v_gene: TRBV6-2/TRBV6-3
CDR3aa: CASARDSHNEQFF

j_gene: TRBJ2-3
v_gene: TRBV20-1
CDR3aa: CSARGTSRRGGSTDTQYF

j_gene: TRBJ1-1
v_gene: TRBV5-1
CDR3aa: CASSLESRGADAFF

j_gene: TRBJ1-2
v_gene: TRBV6-5
CDR3aa: CASRFTGLYGYTF

j_gene: TRBJ1-1
v_gene: TRBV27
CDR3aa: CASSLKTHPRVAFF

j_gene: TRBJ1-2
v_gene: TRBV11-2
CDR3aa: CASSLEAVRDGNRLPGYTF